These 7 T cell receptor beta chains share one sample of origin, sequenced in a study of T cell responses to AZD1222 COVID-19 vaccine. TCRdb's table, derived via immunoSEQ multiplex PCR, lists solely in-frame clones and lacks some. The sample yields 100,000 to 120,000 clones, 88% seen once. Sample: peripheral blood, taken on day 0 of AZD1222 vaccination. The receptor source for this set is an adult in good health.

The V call is TRBV2, the J call TRBJ2-7; TRBD2 agrees at 7 bases. The germline V gene encodes CDR1 SNHLY and CDR2 FYNNEI. This CDR3 is 14 amino acids long. V dropped 4 bases and J dropped 6; count of bases not matched to a gene: 9. CDR3 residues: CASSGRTKRGEQYF. The DNA for the CDR3 is TGTGCCAGCAGTGGCCGGACTAAGCGGGGCGAGCAGTACTTC.

This chain connects TRBV5-1 to TRBJ1-2, with D perhaps TRBD1 (6 bases). V lost 3 bases to trimming and J lost 4 bases, with 13 bases between them. Germline loops: CDR1 SGHRS, CDR2 YFSETQ. The CDR3 runs 14 residues. The CDR3 DNA reads as TGCGCCAGCAGCTCCCGGACAGAGAGCTATGGCTACACCTTC. As protein: CASSSRTESYGYTF.

J is TRBJ2-2 and V is TRBV4-1; 10 bases match TRBD1. Germline V gene sequence: CDR1 MGHRA, CDR2 YSYEKL. The V segment lost 0 bases and the J segment 4 bases; nucleotides outside the gene matches: 5. The CDR3 length is 17 residues. The CDR3 DNA sequence: TGCGCCAGCAGCCAAGACCGACAGGGGGCGGGCACCGGGGAGCTGTTTTTT. It translates to CASSQDRQGAGTGELFF.

V gene TRBV15 combines with J gene TRBJ1-2; D gene unclear. The germline CDR1 and CDR2 sequences are LNHNV and YYDKDF (reference sequence). The CDR3 loop spans 15 amino acids. V gave up 1 base and J gave up 2 bases, with 11 bases separating them. The CDR3 reads CATSRGVSLNYGYTF. The DNA for the CDR3 is TGTGCCACCAGCAGAGGGGTCTCCTTAAACTATGGCTACACCTTC.

V and J are TRBV9 and TRBJ1-4; D gene uncertain. The CDR3 loop spans 16 amino acids. CDR1 is SGDLS and CDR2 is YYNGEE in the germline V gene. V lost 3 bases and J lost 10, with 22 bases in between. CDR3 nucleotides: TGTGCCAGCAGCGGGTACCATACGGCCACGTTTAGAAAACTGTTTTTT. Encoded protein: CASSGYHTATFRKLFF.

The table lists this clone with a count of one. The chain uses TRBV4-1 and TRBJ1-1; no definite D call. This CDR3 comprises 13 residues. Trimming pared 0 bases from V and 5 bases from J, leaving 7 bases between. Germline values: CDR1 MGHRA, CDR2 YSYEKL. CDR3 nucleotides: TGCGCCAGCAGCCAAGATTGGGAGACTGAAGCTTTCTTT. Translated, it gives CASSQDWETEAFF.

V and J are TRBV5-1 and TRBJ2-3; 12 bases align to TRBD2. Trimming took 0 bases from V and 5 from J; bases not matched to a gene: 7. This CDR3 is 17 amino acids long. CDR1 and CDR2 from the germline V gene are SGHRS and YFSETQ. This chain's CDR3 is CASSLARTSGAGDTQYF. DNA for the CDR3: TGCGCCAGCAGCTTGGCCCGGACTAGCGGGGCGGGAGATACGCAGTATTTT. The complete variable domain, with remaining parts taken from reference TRBV5-1 and TRBJ2-3, reads KAGVTQTPRYLIKTRGQQVTLSCSPISGHRSVSWYQQTPGQGLQFLFEYFSETQRNKGNFPGRFSGRQFSNSRSEMNVSTLELGDSALYLCASSLARTSGAGDTQYFGPGTRLTVL.